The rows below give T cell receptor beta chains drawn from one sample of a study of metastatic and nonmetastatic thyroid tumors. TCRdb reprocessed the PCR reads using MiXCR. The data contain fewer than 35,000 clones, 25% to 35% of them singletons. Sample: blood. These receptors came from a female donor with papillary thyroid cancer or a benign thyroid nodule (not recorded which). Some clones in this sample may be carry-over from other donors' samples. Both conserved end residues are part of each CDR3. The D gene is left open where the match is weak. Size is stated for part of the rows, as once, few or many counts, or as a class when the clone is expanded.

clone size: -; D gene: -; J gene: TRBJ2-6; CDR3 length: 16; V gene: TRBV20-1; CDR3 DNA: TGCAGTGCTAGACATAAGACGAACTCTGGGGCCAACGTCCTGACTTTC; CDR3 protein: CSARHKTNSGANVLTF
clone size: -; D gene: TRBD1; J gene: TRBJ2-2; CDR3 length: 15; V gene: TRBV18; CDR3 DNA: TGTGCCAGCTCACCTCAGGGGGCTGACACCGGGGAGCTGTTTTTT; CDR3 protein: CASSPQGADTGELFF
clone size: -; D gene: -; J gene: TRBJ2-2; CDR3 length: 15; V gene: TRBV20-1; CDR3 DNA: TGCAGTGCTAGAGGAGGTCTAGCAGTTACCGGGGAGCTGTTTTTT; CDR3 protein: CSARGGLAVTGELFF
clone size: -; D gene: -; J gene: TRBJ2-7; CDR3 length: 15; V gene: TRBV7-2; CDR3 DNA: TGTGCCAGCACCCTAGGGGGGGCGGGACCCTACGAGCAGTACTTC; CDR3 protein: CASTLGGAGPYEQYF
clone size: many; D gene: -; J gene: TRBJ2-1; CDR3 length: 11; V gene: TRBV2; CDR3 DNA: TGTGCCACCTCGGGCGGGTCTGGGCAGTTCTTC; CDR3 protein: CATSGGSGQFF
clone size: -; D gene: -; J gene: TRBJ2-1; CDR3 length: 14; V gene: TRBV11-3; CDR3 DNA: TGTGCCAGCAGCTTATATTCCGGGGCCTATGAGCAGTTCTTC; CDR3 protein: CASSLYSGAYEQFF
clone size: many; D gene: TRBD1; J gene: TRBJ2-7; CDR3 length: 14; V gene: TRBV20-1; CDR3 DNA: TGCAGTGCTAATCAGGACAGGGACTCCTACGAGCAGTACTTC; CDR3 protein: CSANQDRDSYEQYF
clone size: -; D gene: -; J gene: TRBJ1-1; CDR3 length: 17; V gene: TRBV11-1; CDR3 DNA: TGTGCCAGCAGCTTTTCCAGGCCGGGGGGAATGAACACTGAAGCTTTCTTT; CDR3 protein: CASSFSRPGGMNTEAFF
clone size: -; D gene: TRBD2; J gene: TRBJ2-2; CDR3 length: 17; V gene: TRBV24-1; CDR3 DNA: TGTGCCACCAGTGATTTTTCCCAGACTAGCGGAACCGGGGAGCTGTTTTTT; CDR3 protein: CATSDFSQTSGTGELFF
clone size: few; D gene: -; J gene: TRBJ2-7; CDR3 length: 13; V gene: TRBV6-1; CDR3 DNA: TGTGCCAGCAGTGTACAGGGTGCCTACGAGCAGTACTTC; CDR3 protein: CASSVQGAYEQYF
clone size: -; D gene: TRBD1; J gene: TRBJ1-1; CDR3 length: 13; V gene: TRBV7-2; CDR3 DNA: TGTGCCAGCAGCTTAAGCGGTACAGGGGGAGCTTTCTTT; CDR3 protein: CASSLSGTGGAFF
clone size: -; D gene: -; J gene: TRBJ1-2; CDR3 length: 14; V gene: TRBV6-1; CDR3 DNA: TGTGCCAGCAGCCCCACAGCTAACCCCTATGGCTACACCTTC; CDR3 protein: CASSPTANPYGYTF
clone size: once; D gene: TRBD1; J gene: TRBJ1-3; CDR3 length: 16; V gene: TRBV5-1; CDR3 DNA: TGCGCCAGCACCAAGACAGGGGGCGAAACTGGAAACACCATATATTTT; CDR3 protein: CASTKTGGETGNTIYF
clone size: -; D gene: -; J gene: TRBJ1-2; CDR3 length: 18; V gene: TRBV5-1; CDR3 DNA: TGCGCCAGCAGCTTGGGAACAGTGTTTCTCGGTGGGAACTACGGCTACACCTTC; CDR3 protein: CASSLGTVFLGGNYGYTF
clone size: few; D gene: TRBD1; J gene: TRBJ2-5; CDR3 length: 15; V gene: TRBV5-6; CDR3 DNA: TGTGCCAGCAGTCTTACCAGGGGGCTCGGGGAGACCCAGTACTTC; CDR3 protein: CASSLTRGLGETQYF
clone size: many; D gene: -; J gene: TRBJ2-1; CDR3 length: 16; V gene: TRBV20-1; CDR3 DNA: TGCAGTGCTAGAGCAGGGGCCCTGTTTGTCGGAAATGAGCAGTTCTTC; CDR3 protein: CSARAGALFVGNEQFF
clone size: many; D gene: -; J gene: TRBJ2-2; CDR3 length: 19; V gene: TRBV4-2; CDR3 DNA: TGTGCCAGCAGCCGTGGGGGATTGGAAGCCGGGAGCCGAACCGGGGAGCTGTTTTTT; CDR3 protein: CASSRGGLEAGSRTGELFF
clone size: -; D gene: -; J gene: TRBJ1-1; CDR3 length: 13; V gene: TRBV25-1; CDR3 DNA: TGTGCCAGCAGTGATCCGGGTAACACTGAAGCTTTCTTT; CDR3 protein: CASSDPGNTEAFF
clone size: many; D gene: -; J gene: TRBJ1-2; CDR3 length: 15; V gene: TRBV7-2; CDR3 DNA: TGTGCCAGCAGCTTAGTGGCGAGCCCCCGGGGTGGCTACACCTTC; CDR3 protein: CASSLVASPRGGYTF
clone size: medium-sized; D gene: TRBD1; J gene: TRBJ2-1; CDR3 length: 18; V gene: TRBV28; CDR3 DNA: TGTGCCAGCAGTTTTCCCATGTGGGGACAGAGAGACTACAATGAGCAGTTCTTC; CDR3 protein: CASSFPMWGQRDYNEQFF
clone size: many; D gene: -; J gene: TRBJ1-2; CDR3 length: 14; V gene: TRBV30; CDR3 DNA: TGTGCCTGGAGCGTATCTAGGGGACGATATGGCTACACCTTC; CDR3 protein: CAWSVSRGRYGYTF
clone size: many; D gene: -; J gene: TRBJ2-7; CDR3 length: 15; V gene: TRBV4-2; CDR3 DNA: TGTGCCAGCAGCCCCAAGGTAGCTAGTAGCTACGAGCAGTACTTC; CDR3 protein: CASSPKVASSYEQYF
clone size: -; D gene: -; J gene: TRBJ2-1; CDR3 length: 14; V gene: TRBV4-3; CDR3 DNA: TGCGCCAACAGCCAAGGTCGGGCAAGCAATGAGCAGTTCTTC; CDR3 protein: CANSQGRASNEQFF
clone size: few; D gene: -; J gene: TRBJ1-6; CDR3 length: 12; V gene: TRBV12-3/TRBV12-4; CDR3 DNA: TGTGCCAGCAGTTTAAGGGGGTCACCCCTCCACTTT; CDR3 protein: CASSLRGSPLHF
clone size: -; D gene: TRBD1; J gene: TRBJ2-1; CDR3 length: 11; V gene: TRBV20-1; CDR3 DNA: TGCAGTGCTAGAGAGGACAGGGAGCAGTTCTTC; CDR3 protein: CSAREDREQFF
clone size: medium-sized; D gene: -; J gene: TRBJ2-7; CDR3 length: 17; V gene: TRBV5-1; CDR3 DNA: TGCGCCAGCAGCTATTTTTCGGGGGCAACAAGCTCCTACGAGCAGTACTTC; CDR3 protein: CASSYFSGATSSYEQYF
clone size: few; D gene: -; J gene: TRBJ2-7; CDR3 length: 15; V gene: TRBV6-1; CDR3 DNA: TGTGCCAGCAGGGGACATCCACAAGGAATCCACGAGCAGTACTTC; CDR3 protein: CASRGHPQGIHEQYF
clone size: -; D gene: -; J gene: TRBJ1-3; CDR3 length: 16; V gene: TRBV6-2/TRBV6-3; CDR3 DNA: TGTGCCAGCAGTTCCTACCGGGAGGTCGGAAGGCACACCATATATTTT; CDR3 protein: CASSSYREVGRHTIYF
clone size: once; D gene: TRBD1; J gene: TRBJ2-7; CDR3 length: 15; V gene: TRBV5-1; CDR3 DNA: TGCGCCAGCCAAGAGACAGGGGGACCAGTGGTAGAGCAGTACTTC; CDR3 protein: CASQETGGPVVEQYF
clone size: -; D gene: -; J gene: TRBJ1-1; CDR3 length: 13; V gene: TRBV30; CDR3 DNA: TGTGCCTGGAGTGAGGAGGAGAACACTGAAGCTTTCTTT; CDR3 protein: CAWSEEENTEAFF
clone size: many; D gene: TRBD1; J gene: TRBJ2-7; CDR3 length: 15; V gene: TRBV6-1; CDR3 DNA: TGTGCCAGCACCGACAGGGGCTTTACTACCTACGAGCAGTACTTC; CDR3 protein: CASTDRGFTTYEQYF
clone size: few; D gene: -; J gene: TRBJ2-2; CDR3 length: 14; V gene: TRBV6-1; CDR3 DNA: TGTGCCAGCAGCAAATTTTCGAACACCGGGGAGCTGTTTTTT; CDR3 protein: CASSKFSNTGELFF
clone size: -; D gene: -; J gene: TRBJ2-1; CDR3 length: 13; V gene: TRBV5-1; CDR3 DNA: TGCGCCAGCAGCATATCGGTCGGCAATGAGCAGTTCTTC; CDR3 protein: CASSISVGNEQFF
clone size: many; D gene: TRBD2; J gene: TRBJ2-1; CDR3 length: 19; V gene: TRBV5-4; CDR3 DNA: TGTGCCAGCAGCTTGACCCGCCACTCTAGCGGGAGCTCCTACAATGAGCAGTTCTTC; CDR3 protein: CASSLTRHSSGSSYNEQFF
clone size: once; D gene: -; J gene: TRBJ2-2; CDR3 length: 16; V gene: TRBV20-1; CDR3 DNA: TGCAGTGCTAGAGATTCGGCCAAGGGAGTTGGCGGGGAGCTGTTTTTT; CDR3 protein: CSARDSAKGVGGELFF
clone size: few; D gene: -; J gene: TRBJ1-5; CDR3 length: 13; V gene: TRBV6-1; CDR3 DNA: TGTGCCAGCAGGCCAGCCGGGAGTCAGCCCCAGCATTTT; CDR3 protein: CASRPAGSQPQHF
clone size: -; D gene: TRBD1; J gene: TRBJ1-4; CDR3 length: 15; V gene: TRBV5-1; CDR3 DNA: TGCGCCAGCATCCCTGGGACAGCAACTAATGAAAAACTGTTTTTT; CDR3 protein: CASIPGTATNEKLFF
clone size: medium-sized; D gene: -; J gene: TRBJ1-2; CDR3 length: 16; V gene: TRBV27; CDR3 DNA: TGTGCCAGCAGCTTATCGGATCAGGGTCTCGTCTATGGCTACACCTTC; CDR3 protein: CASSLSDQGLVYGYTF
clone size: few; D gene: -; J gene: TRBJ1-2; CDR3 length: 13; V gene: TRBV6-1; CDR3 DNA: TGTGCCAGCAACCCGGGAGCTAACTATGGCTACACCTTC; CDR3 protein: CASNPGANYGYTF